Listed here are 27 T cell receptor beta chains from one sample, sequenced in a study of blood T cells in healthy people across ages. A J-beta primer mix and a sample-barcoded 5' primer were used in a second PCR of about 7 to 12 cycles. TCRdb re-called the 5' RACE reads through MiXCR, storing one row per CDR3 protein. Among fewer than 2,000,000 distinct CDR3 sequences, almost 35% were seen once, and the ten largest hold approximately 10%. Sample: blood. These receptors originate from a woman aged 25 to 39 in good health.

The rearrangement joins TRBV28 to TRBJ2-7; 9 bases fit TRBD1. The CDR3 loop spans 17 amino acids. With V trimmed by 4 bases and J by 4 bases, 14 bases remained unmatched. The germline CDR1 and CDR2 sequences are MDHEN and SYDVKM. The CDR3 here is CASSSPKLGTGIYEQYF. The CDR3 bases are TGTGCCAGCAGTTCCCCAAAACTCGGGACAGGGATATACGAGCAGTACTTC.

The table lists this clonotype with many counts. The chain has TRBV12-3 or TRBV12-4 and TRBJ2-7, with 11 positions matching TRBD2. V trimming: 5 bases; J trimming: 4 bases; junction bases outside the gene matches: 7. CDR3 size: 15 residues. CDR3 sequence: CASSPLAGAGYEQYF. Written as DNA, the CDR3 is TGTGCCAGCAGTCCACTAGCGGGAGCAGGTTACGAGCAGTACTTC.

V usage is TRBV3-1 and J usage is TRBJ2-5; 10 bases fit TRBD2. CDR1 LGHDT and CDR2 YNNKEL come from the germline V gene (reference sequence). CDR3 length: 16 residues. Germline trimming cut 1 base from V and 3 bases from J; bases unmatched to any gene: 5. CDR3 nucleotide sequence: TGTGCCAGCAGCCAAGTGGCTAGCGGGGGCGAAGAGACCCAGTACTTC. Encoded protein: CASSQVASGGEETQYF.

V usage is TRBV20-1 and J usage is TRBJ2-4; 13 bases align to TRBD2. In germline, CDR1 is DFQATT, CDR2 SNEGSKA (reference sequence). V lost 1 base to trimming and J lost 8 bases; unmatched junction nucleotides: 2. CDR3 length: 14 residues. DNA of the CDR3: TGCAGTGCTAGAGGGACTAGCGGGGGTGACATTCAGTACTTC. It encodes CSARGTSGGDIQYF.

This clonotype appeared many times. In DNA, the CDR3 is TGTGCCAGTCATAACAGGGACGGGAGTGGCTACGAGCAGTACTTC. Amino acids: CASHNRDGSGYEQYF. The genes are TRBV10-3 and TRBJ2-7; TRBD1 or TRBD2 may be the D gene (6 bases each). The CDR3 consists of 15 residues. The V gene lost 10 bases and the J gene lost 3 bases, with 22 bases spanning the gap. In germline, CDR1 is ENHRY, CDR2 SYGVKD.

The table lists this clonotype with a few counts. This rearrangement joins TRBV20-1 to TRBJ2-5; unclear D gene. CDR1 is DFQATT and CDR2 is SNEGSKA in the germline V gene (reference sequence). V was pared by 3 bases and J by 5 bases, with 13 bases between. This CDR3 is 13 amino acids long. CDR3 coding DNA: TGCAGTGCTAGTCTTCCGGGCGCGGAGACCCAGTACTTC. This codes for CSASLPGAETQYF.

This clonotype has just a few counts. V is TRBV10-3 and J is TRBJ2-1, with 9 positions matching TRBD2. The trim removed 3 bases at V and 8 bases at J, leaving 5 bases unmatched. The CDR3 totals 14 residues. CDR1 is ENHRY and CDR2 is SYGVKD in the germline V gene. The CDR3 DNA follows: TGTGCCATCAGTGAAGGCGGGGGGGCTGATGAGCAGTTCTTC. Its protein product is CAISEGGGADEQFF.

This clonotype was seen a few times. The rearrangement links TRBV7-3 to TRBJ2-3; 11 nucleotides agree with TRBD2. This CDR3 has 14 amino acids. Germline CDR1 SGHTA, CDR2 FQGTGA. The J segment lost 5 bases and the V segment lost 5 bases, leaving 3 bases of the junction unmatched. Written as DNA, the CDR3 is TGTGCCAGCAGCCAACTAGCGGGGGTAGATACGCAGTATTTT. Residues: CASSQLAGVDTQYF.

V usage is TRBV27 and J usage is TRBJ2-7; D possibly uses TRBD1 or TRBD2 (5 bases each). Germline V lookup: CDR1 MNHEY, CDR2 SMNVEV (reference sequence). The CDR3 totals 16 residues. V lost 5 bases to trimming and J lost 0 bases, with 17 bases between them. CDR3 sequence: CASSPAWGSNSYEQYF. The CDR3, as DNA: TGTGCCAGCAGTCCTGCATGGGGGAGTAACTCCTACGAGCAGTACTTC.

J is TRBJ2-1 and V is TRBV29-1; D remains unclear. Germline-derived CDR1 and CDR2 are SQVTM and ANQGSEA. Trimming stripped 4 bases from V and 2 bases from J, with 15 bases between. The CDR3 has 15 amino acids. The CDR3 DNA follows: TGCAGCGTTGGGGTGTTGGGCCTGACCTACAATGAGCAGTTCTTC. It codes for CSVGVLGLTYNEQFF.

This clonotype has a handful of counts. This chain joins TRBV4-2 and TRBJ2-1; no reliable D call. Germline CDR1 is LGHNA and CDR2 is YNFKEQ. CDR3 size: 16 residues. Trimming cost V 0 bases and J 5 bases, with 14 bases left between them. The CDR3 DNA is TGTGCCAGCAGCCAAGAACGGGCTGGCAGAGACAATGAGCAGTTCTTC. Translation gives CASSQERAGRDNEQFF.

This clonotype was seen at least ten times. The chain combines TRBV7-8 with TRBJ2-5, with D tentatively TRBD2 (6 bases). The ends were cut back, 1 base at V and 5 bases at J, with 11 bases in the middle. The CDR3 has 14 amino acids. Germline-derived CDR1 and CDR2 are SGHVS and FQNEAQ. The CDR3 spells CASSLGGGDETQYF. CDR3 nucleotide sequence: TGTGCCAGCAGCTTAGGTGGAGGGGATGAGACCCAGTACTTC.

This clonotype has at least ten counts. The rearrangement joins TRBV10-3 to TRBJ2-1; TRBD2 might be the D (6 bases). Germline V lookup: CDR1 ENHRY, CDR2 SYGVKD. V lost 0 bases, J lost 0 bases, and 9 bases lay in between. This CDR3 is built from 16 residues. The CDR3 is CAISESEGSSYNEQFF. The CDR3 bases are TGTGCCATCAGTGAGTCGGAGGGGAGCTCCTACAATGAGCAGTTCTTC.

This clonotype showed up just a few times. The J gene is TRBJ2-2, the V gene TRBV7-3, with 9 bases aligning to TRBD2. CDR1 and CDR2 from the germline V gene are SGHTA and FQGTGA. Trimming cost V 2 bases and J 5 bases; bases outside gene matches: 6. This CDR3 comprises 16 residues. CDR3 protein: CASSLPAGGNTGELFF. Written as DNA, the CDR3 is TGTGCCAGCAGCTTACCAGCGGGGGGTAATACCGGGGAGCTGTTTTTT. Complete variable domain (other parts from reference TRBV7-3 and TRBJ2-2): GAGVSQTPSNKVTEKGKYVELRCDPISGHTALYWYRQSLGQGPEFLIYFQGTGAADDSGLPNDRFFAVRPEGSVSTLKIQRTERGDSAVYLCASSLPAGGNTGELFFGEGSRLTVL.

This clonotype has a handful of counts. The rearrangement uses TRBV9 and TRBJ2-7, with a tentative D call TRBD1 (6 bases). Trimming shortened V by 4 bases and J by 2 bases, and 16 bases separated the two germline ends. Germline V gives CDR1 SGDLS, CDR2 YYNGEE. The CDR3 totals 15 residues. CDR3 residues: CASSSGAGDTYEQYF. The CDR3 DNA reads TGTGCCAGCAGCTCCGGGGCAGGGGACACCTACGAGCAGTACTTC.

The V gene is TRBV20-1, the J gene TRBJ2-7; D remains ambiguous. CDR1 and CDR2 from the germline V gene are DFQATT and SNEGSKA (reference sequence). The CDR3 runs to 13 residues. V was pared by 1 base and J by 4 bases, with 11 bases between. The CDR3 loop reads CSARATRWYEQYF. CDR3 bases: TGCAGTGCTAGAGCCACGAGGTGGTACGAGCAGTACTTC.

The chain is built from TRBV20-1 and TRBJ2-5; TRBD2 aligns across 11 bases. Per germline, CDR1 DFQATT and CDR2 SNEGSKA (reference sequence). The V gene end was trimmed by 4 bases and the J gene end by 3 bases; junction bases not matched to a gene: 4. This CDR3 spans 14 amino acids. The CDR3 loop reads CSAKTSGRKETQYF. CDR3 DNA sequence: TGCAGTGCTAAAACTAGCGGGAGAAAAGAGACCCAGTACTTC.

The chain combines TRBV6-5 with TRBJ1-2, with D perhaps matching TRBD1 (5 bases). Germline assignment: CDR1 MNHEY and CDR2 SVGAGI. CDR3 length: 15 amino acids. Trimming left V 0 bases short and J 3 bases short, with 11 bases between. CDR3 DNA sequence: TGTGCCAGCAGTTACTCGGACACGACATACTATGGCTACACCTTC. This translates into CASSYSDTTYYGYTF.

J is TRBJ2-7 and V is TRBV6-2 or TRBV6-3; D is unresolved. Per germline, CDR1 MNHEY and CDR2 SVGEGT. The CDR3 length is 15 residues. V was trimmed by 6 bases and J by 2 bases, leaving 17 bases between them. CDR3 amino acids: CASSLRRGTAYEQYF. As DNA, the CDR3 is TGTGCCAGCAGCCTGAGAAGAGGAACGGCCTACGAGCAGTACTTC.

To note about this clonotype: Given a much more abundant clone one base away, this may be a read error. The J gene is TRBJ2-1, the V gene TRBV11-1; the match to TRBD1 covers 9 bases. The CDR3 is 14 amino acids. Germline-derived CDR1 and CDR2 are SGHAT and FQDESV (reference sequence). CDR3 residues: CAGSTGTGSNEQFF. In DNA form, the CDR3 reads TGTGCCGGCAGCACAGGGACAGGGTCCAATGAGCAGTTCTTC.

The sample holds a few counts of this clonotype. The gene calls are TRBV20-1 and TRBJ2-7, with 10 nucleotides matching TRBD1. Germline V gives CDR1 DFQATT, CDR2 SNEGSKA (reference sequence). The CDR3 extends over 14 amino acids. With 3 bases clipped from V and 6 bases from J, the junction kept 8 bases outside the gene matches. The CDR3 region is CSASRMGQGFEQYF. CDR3 DNA sequence: TGCAGTGCTAGTCGAATGGGACAGGGGTTCGAGCAGTACTTC.

Written as DNA, the CDR3 is TGTGCCAGCAGCCCCCTCTTAGCCCTAGCGGGGAGCACAGATACGCAGTATTTT. This gives the protein CASSPLLALAGSTDTQYF. The chain combines TRBV4-2 with TRBJ2-3; TRBD2 aligns across 9 bases. Losses at the gene ends were 4 bases for V and 0 bases for J; bases not matched to a gene: 11. Germline loops: CDR1 LGHNA, CDR2 YNFKEQ. The CDR3 is 18 residues long.

This clonotype turned up a few times. V is TRBV5-4 and J is TRBJ2-7; 10 bases fit TRBD2. With V trimmed by 5 bases and J by 0 bases, 5 bases remained unmatched. This CDR3 has 15 amino acids. Germline-derived CDR1 and CDR2 are SGHNT and YYREEE (reference sequence). The CDR3 DNA is TGTGCCAGCAGTAATCTAGCGGGAGTCTCCTACGAGCAGTACTTC. Amino acids: CASSNLAGVSYEQYF.

This clonotype was counted at least ten times. The genes are TRBV29-1 and TRBJ2-3; 9 nucleotides line up with TRBD1. This CDR3 is 16 amino acids long. V was clipped by 6 bases and J by 5 bases; unmatched bases: 15. Per the germline V gene, CDR1 is SQVTM and CDR2 is ANQGSEA. CDR3 amino acids: CSVREDRGLRRDTQYF. The CDR3 DNA is TGCAGCGTACGAGAGGACAGGGGCCTCCGTCGAGATACGCAGTATTTT.

The V and J genes are TRBV18 and TRBJ1-2; 8 bases are a match to TRBD1. CDR1 KGHSH and CDR2 LQKENI come from the germline V gene. This CDR3 spans 16 amino acids. The ends lost 3 bases at V and 0 bases at J; junction bases unmatched: 6. The CDR3 DNA reads as TGTGCCAGCTCACCCATACAGGGGGAACCTAACTATGGCTACACCTTC. Translated, it gives CASSPIQGEPNYGYTF.

Written as DNA, the CDR3 is TGCAGTGCCCGGACTAGCGGGGGGTCAAATCAGTTCTTC. It specifies CSARTSGGSNQFF. This rearrangement joins TRBV20-1 to TRBJ2-1, with 14 bases aligning to TRBD2. CDR1 and CDR2 (germline): DFQATT, SNEGSKA (reference sequence). CDR3 length equals 13 residues. V lost 6 bases, J lost 13 bases, and 8 bases stayed unmatched.

V gene TRBV4-1 combines with J gene TRBJ2-7; 9 nucleotides line up with TRBD2. This CDR3 comprises 17 residues. In germline, CDR1 is MGHRA, CDR2 YSYEKL. V trimming: 0 bases; J trimming: 6 bases; junction bases outside the gene matches: 12. For the CDR3, the DNA is TGCGCCAGCAGCCAAGACGCCCACAGCGGGAGGACCCTCGAGCAGTACTTC. Translated, it gives CASSQDAHSGRTLEQYF.